These T cell receptor beta chains were read from a single sample in a study of T cell responses to AZD1222 COVID-19 vaccine. The assay was immunoSEQ multiplex PCR, and TCRdb's table has in-frame clones only and misses some. This repertoire shows roughly 110,000 clones, 80% to 95% found once; its top ten account for 8% to 9.5%. Sample: peripheral blood, taken 28 days after the second AZD1222 dose. The receptors were gathered from an adult who received the AZD1222 COVID-19 vaccine. Both conserved end residues are part of each CDR3. D genes are given only for firm matches. Not all rows give a size; the values are once, few, many and, for expanded clones, a class.

CDR3	DNA	J	size	V	D
CATSDSVPRGRQTQYF	TGTGCCACCAGTGATTCCGTCCCGAGGGGCAGGCAGACCCAGTACTTC	TRBJ2-5	few	TRBV24-1	NA
CASSQDLSSRAGDYGYTF	TGTGCCAGCAGCCAAGATCTTAGTAGCAGGGCCGGGGACTATGGCTACACCTTC	TRBJ1-2	NA	TRBV4-2	NA
CASRFDRDNGYTF	TGTGCCAGCAGGTTTGACAGGGATAATGGCTACACCTTC	TRBJ1-2	NA	TRBV2	TRBD1
CASSLGDRERSTDTQYF	TGCGCCAGCAGCCTGGGGGACAGGGAGAGGAGCACAGATACGCAGTATTTT	TRBJ2-3	NA	TRBV4-3	TRBD1
CASSPDMGGLNSNQPQHF	TGTGCCAGCAGCCCCGACATGGGGGGATTGAATAGCAATCAGCCCCAGCATTTT	TRBJ1-5	NA	TRBV7-9	NA
CASSHYATGGGEQFF	TGCGCCAGCAGCCATTACGCGACAGGGGGAGGGGAGCAGTTCTTC	TRBJ2-1	NA	TRBV4-1	TRBD1
CASSNRGGAFF	TGTGCCAGCAGTAATAGGGGGGGAGCTTTCTTT	TRBJ1-1	NA	TRBV12-3/TRBV12-4	NA
CASSGTSLGEQYF	TGTGCCAGCAGCGGGACCTCGCTCGGCGAGCAGTACTTC	TRBJ2-7	once	TRBV7-9	NA
CASRSQGQGVSGNTIYF	TGTGCCAGTAGGTCCCAGGGACAGGGGGTCTCTGGAAACACCATATATTTT	TRBJ1-3	NA	TRBV19	TRBD1
CASSLGSSYNEQFF	TGTGCCAGCAGTTTAGGGAGCTCCTACAATGAGCAGTTCTTC	TRBJ2-1	NA	TRBV27	NA
CASSPNTGTGELFF	TGTGCCAGCTCACCAAATACAGGAACCGGGGAGCTGTTTTTT	TRBJ2-2	NA	TRBV18	NA
CASTNYPGNSPLHF	TGTGCCAGCACCAACTATCCGGGGAATTCACCCCTCCACTTT	TRBJ1-6	NA	TRBV2	NA
CASSLLAYTEAFF	TGTGCCAGCAGTTTACTTGCGTACACTGAAGCTTTCTTT	TRBJ1-1	few	TRBV12-3/TRBV12-4	NA
CASSGGYYEQYF	TGTGCCAGTAGCGGCGGGTACTACGAGCAGTACTTC	TRBJ2-7	NA	TRBV19	NA
CASRPGTDSGYTF	TGTGCCAGCAGACCTGGGACAGATTCCGGCTACACCTTC	TRBJ1-2	NA	TRBV6-2/TRBV6-3	TRBD1
CASSLEASGEQYF	TGTGCCAGCAGCTTAGAGGCCTCCGGCGAGCAGTACTTC	TRBJ2-7	few	TRBV7-3	NA
CASSQEGMRTDTQYF	TGCGCCAGCAGCCAAGAGGGTATGCGCACAGATACGCAGTATTTT	TRBJ2-3	NA	TRBV4-3	NA
CASSFNRGGNSPLHF	TGTGCCAGCAGCTTTAATAGAGGTGGTAATTCACCCCTCCACTTT	TRBJ1-6	NA	TRBV7-2	NA
CASSFSGGSTGELFF	TGCGCCAGCAGCTTTAGCGGGGGAAGCACCGGGGAGCTGTTTTTT	TRBJ2-2	NA	TRBV5-1	TRBD2
CASSLDRGTDTQYF	TGTGCCAGCAGCTTGGACAGGGGCACAGATACGCAGTATTTT	TRBJ2-3	NA	TRBV6-5	TRBD1
CASSQDRSRGTVRGYTF	TGCGCCAGCAGCCAAGATCGGAGCCGAGGGACAGTGAGAGGCTACACCTTC	TRBJ1-2	NA	TRBV4-1	TRBD1
CAISLGGSPAFF	TGTGCCATCAGTCTCGGGGGGTCACCAGCTTTCTTT	TRBJ1-1	NA	TRBV10-3	NA
CASSTTPTDTNYGYTF	TGTGCCAGCAGCACAACTCCGACGGATACTAACTATGGCTACACCTTC	TRBJ1-2	NA	TRBV9	NA
CASSITFSGRAGETQYF	TGTGCCAGTAGTATTACCTTCTCCGGGAGGGCAGGCGAGACCCAGTACTTC	TRBJ2-5	NA	TRBV19	TRBD2
CASSQQGAGGNTIYF	TGCGCCAGCAGCCAACAGGGGGCTGGGGGAAACACCATATATTTT	TRBJ1-3	NA	TRBV5-1	TRBD1
CAISEGDSFLQRGYTF	TGTGCCATCAGTGAGGGGGACAGCTTTCTTCAGCGTGGCTACACCTTC	TRBJ1-2	once	TRBV10-3	TRBD1
CASSLGSGNTIYF	TGTGCCAGCAGCTTAGGCTCTGGAAACACCATATATTTT	TRBJ1-3	few	TRBV7-8	NA
CASSIAELMAQPQHF	TGTGCCAGTAGTATAGCGGAACTAATGGCTCAGCCCCAGCATTTT	TRBJ1-5	NA	TRBV19	NA
CASNLAGNNEKLFF	TGTGCCAGCAACTTGGCAGGCAATAATGAAAAACTGTTTTTT	TRBJ1-4	NA	TRBV5-6	NA
CASSPLSNQPQHF	TGTGCCAGCTCACCGCTTAGCAATCAGCCCCAGCATTTT	TRBJ1-5	NA	TRBV18	NA
CASRGLYSNQPQHF	TGTGCCAGCAGGGGCCTTTATAGCAATCAGCCCCAGCATTTT	TRBJ1-5	NA	TRBV2	NA
CASSPRGGSQYF	TGTGCCAGCAGTCCCCGGGGGGGATCGCAGTATTTT	TRBJ2-3	NA	TRBV12-3/TRBV12-4	TRBD2
CASSQDLGSPPHF	TGTGCCAGCAGCCAAGATCTGGGCAGCCCCCCGCACTTC	TRBJ2-7	NA	TRBV4-2	NA
CASSQVTSGANTGELFF	TGTGCCAGCAGCCAAGTAACTAGCGGGGCGAACACCGGGGAGCTGTTTTTT	TRBJ2-2	NA	TRBV4-2	TRBD2
CASSGGRGIPYEQYF	TGCGCCAGCAGCGGCGGGAGAGGGATCCCCTACGAGCAGTACTTC	TRBJ2-7	NA	TRBV5-1	TRBD2
CASHGAGGGDLNEQFF	TGTGCCAGCCATGGAGCAGGCGGGGGGGACCTCAATGAGCAGTTCTTC	TRBJ2-1	NA	TRBV28	TRBD2
CASSLAPRATNEKLFF	TGCGCCAGCAGCTTGGCGCCCCGGGCAACTAATGAAAAACTGTTTTTT	TRBJ1-4	NA	TRBV5-1	NA
CASIAGSSYNEQFF	TGTGCCAGCATTGCAGGCTCCTCCTACAATGAGCAGTTCTTC	TRBJ2-1	few	TRBV27	NA
CASSFPVRDSPLHF	TGTGCCAGCAGTTTCCCGGTCCGGGACTCACCCCTCCACTTT	TRBJ1-6	NA	TRBV28	NA
CASRILTLFLNTEAFF	TGTGCAAGTCGCATCCTAACCCTCTTCTTGAACACTGAAGCTTTCTTT	TRBJ1-1	NA	TRBV12-2	NA
CASSLARRQQFF	TGTGCCAGCAGCTTGGCGCGGCGTCAGCAGTTCTTC	TRBJ2-1	NA	TRBV5-6	NA
CASSLQVNSPLHF	TGTGCCAGTAGTCTCCAGGTGAACTCACCCCTCCACTTT	TRBJ1-6	NA	TRBV19	NA
CASSYSWGLRTEAFF	TGTGCCAGCAGTTACTCTTGGGGGCTACGAACTGAAGCTTTCTTT	TRBJ1-1	NA	TRBV6-5	NA
CASSSNLRSYTF	TGTGCCAGCAGCTCCAACCTGAGGAGCTACACCTTC	TRBJ1-2	NA	TRBV7-9	NA
CASSKNRGTNYGYTF	TGTGCCAGCAGTAAGAACAGGGGGACTAACTATGGCTACACCTTC	TRBJ1-2	NA	TRBV6-2/TRBV6-3	TRBD1
CATSKMANEKLFF	TGTGCCACCAGCAAGATGGCTAATGAAAAACTGTTTTTT	TRBJ1-4	NA	TRBV15	NA
CASSHSGRPSTDTQYF	TGTGCCAGCAGCCATTCAGGGAGGCCCAGCACAGATACGCAGTATTTT	TRBJ2-3	NA	TRBV3-1/TRBV3-2	NA
CSVARTANTGELFF	TGCAGCGTGGCCCGGACAGCCAACACCGGGGAGCTGTTTTTT	TRBJ2-2	NA	TRBV29-1	NA
CATSRVAGVNTEAFF	TGTGCCACCAGCAGAGTGGCGGGGGTGAACACTGAAGCTTTCTTT	TRBJ1-1	NA	TRBV15	NA
CASSEAGQGYSPLHF	TGTGCCAGCAGTGAAGCGGGACAGGGATATTCACCCCTCCACTTT	TRBJ1-6	NA	TRBV6-1	TRBD1
CASSLKINRGAQETQYF	TGTGCCAGCAGCTTAAAAATAAATCGTGGAGCCCAAGAGACCCAGTACTTC	TRBJ2-5	NA	TRBV7-8	NA
CASSQGIGIQETQYF	TGTGCCAGCAGCCAGGGAATAGGGATCCAAGAGACCCAGTACTTC	TRBJ2-5	NA	TRBV3-1/TRBV3-2	NA
CASSLSTGSNQPQHF	TGTGCCAGCAGTTTATCCACAGGGAGCAATCAGCCCCAGCATTTT	TRBJ1-5	NA	TRBV27	NA
CASSLRDRTQNSGNTIYF	TGCGCCAGCAGCTTAAGGGACAGGACACAAAATTCTGGAAACACCATATATTTT	TRBJ1-3	once	TRBV5-1	TRBD1
CASSLGAGTSNSPLHF	TGTGCCAGCAGCTTGGGGGCCGGGACCTCTAATTCACCCCTCCACTTT	TRBJ1-6	NA	TRBV5-6	NA